A single sample is the source of the 8 T cell receptor beta chains below, sequenced in a study of Graves' ophthalmopathy and Graves' hyperthyroidism. Amplification of the TCR beta CDR3 regions used RNA transcripts (as template). Second-round multiplex PCR came after first-round RT-PCR with HTBI primers. In TCRdb, the multiplex PCR reads were re-called with MiXCR into one record per CDR3 protein. The sample has some 170,000 distinct CDR3 sequences; under 45% are singletons. The sample was peripheral blood. The source is a man between 25 and 39 years old with Graves' ophthalmopathy.

This clonotype was counted at least ten times. This chain links TRBV28 with TRBJ1-3; D possibly corresponds to TRBD1 (6 bases). V was cut by 6 bases and J by 8 bases, with 23 bases left in between. Germline values: CDR1 MDHEN, CDR2 SYDVKM. The CDR3 is 16 residues long. The CDR3 is CASSVSWDTRGDTIYF. CDR3 in DNA: TGTGCCAGCAGCGTCAGCTGGGACACGCGGGGGGACACCATATATTTT.

This clonotype was recorded at least ten times. The rearrangement links TRBV28 to TRBJ2-7; 7 bases agree with TRBD1. This CDR3 spans 12 amino acids. Germline loops: CDR1 MDHEN, CDR2 SYDVKM. J was trimmed by 4 bases and V by 6 bases; bases with no gene match: 3. In DNA, the CDR3 is TGTGCCAGCAGCCGGGACAGTTACGAGCAGTACTTC. This sequence encodes CASSRDSYEQYF.

There are many counts of this clonotype. A much larger clone is a single base away; this may be a read error. The V and J genes are TRBV6-2 or TRBV6-3 and TRBJ2-7; 7 bases agree with TRBD1. Germline CDR1 and CDR2: MNHEY and SVGEGT. CDR3 length equals 15 residues. The CDR3, as DNA: TGTGCCAGCAGCCCTCGTCGGGACAGAAGCTACGTGCAGTACTTC. Its translation is CASSPRRDRSYVQYF.

V is TRBV6-1 and J is TRBJ1-1; TRBD1 matches 10 bases. Germline trimming cut 7 bases from V and 5 bases from J; bases unmatched to any gene: 10. Per germline, CDR1 MNHNS and CDR2 SASEGT. This CDR3 is 15 amino acids long. CDR3 loop: CASNLDRGTGTEAFF. In DNA, the CDR3 is TGTGCCAGCAACCTGGACAGGGGGACGGGGACTGAAGCTTTCTTT.

This clonotype was picked up many times. V is TRBV19 and J is TRBJ1-6, with 9 bases that match TRBD1. From germline, CDR1 is LNHDA and CDR2 SQIVND (reference sequence). CDR3 size: 13 residues. J lost 8 bases, V lost 5 bases, and 1 base had no gene match. This chain's CDR3 is CASSGDRDSPLHF. For the CDR3, the DNA is TGTGCCAGTAGTGGGGACAGGGATTCACCCCTCCACTTT.

This clonotype was detected many times. The rearrangement joins TRBV25-1 to TRBJ1-5; D is possibly TRBD1 (6 bases). V was clipped by 3 bases and J by 11 bases, with 11 bases between them. The CDR3 totals 12 residues. The germline CDR1 and CDR2 sequences are MGHDK and SYGVNS. The CDR3 bases are TGTGCCAGCAGTGACCAAGGGGGGTCCCAGCATTTT. Protein product: CASSDQGGSQHF.

This clonotype has a count of ten or more. V gene TRBV19 combines with J gene TRBJ1-5; tentative D call: TRBD1 (6 bases). V shed 6 bases and J shed 5 bases, with 14 bases lying between them. This CDR3 has 14 residues. Per the germline V gene, CDR1 is LNHDA and CDR2 is SQIVND (reference sequence). As DNA, the CDR3 is TGTGCCAGTAGAGATACAGGGCGGGATCAGCCCCAGCATTTT. This translates into CASRDTGRDQPQHF.

In its sample, this clonotype was seen many times. The V call is TRBV20-1, the J call TRBJ1-1; no firm D call. The CDR3 loop spans 14 amino acids. The V and J ends lost 0 bases and 0 bases respectively, with 8 bases between them. Germline CDR1 DFQATT, CDR2 SNEGSKA (reference sequence). In DNA form, the CDR3 reads TGCAGTGCTAGAGATAAGGCCTTGAACACTGAAGCTTTCTTT. The encoded protein is CSARDKALNTEAFF.